Below, 13 T cell receptor beta chains from the same sample are listed, as sequenced in a study of cytomegalovirus exposure and HLA in healthy donors. Vbeta (60) and Jbeta (13) primers were used in the PCR. TCRdb's table, derived via immunoSEQ multiplex PCR, lists solely in-frame clones and lacks some. The data show under 200,000 clones, roughly 79% seen once. Source material: PBMCs. These TCRs come from a male donor in good health and CMV-seropositive.

In DNA, the CDR3 is TGTGCCAGCAGCCAAGTCCCCTCCCTGCCGGGGGGGACAGATACGCAGTATTTT. Residues: CASSQVPSLPGGTDTQYF. This sequence joins TRBV4-2 and TRBJ2-3, with TRBD2 matching 8 bases. CDR1 and CDR2 from the germline V gene are LGHNA and YNFKEQ. Unmatched junction bases numbered 12, after V lost 1 base and J lost 3 bases. CDR3 size: 18 residues.

The rearrangement uses TRBV6-1 and TRBJ2-7; D may be TRBD2 (6 bases). V lost 4 bases and J lost 2, with 15 bases in between. From germline, CDR1 is MNHNS and CDR2 SASEGT. The CDR3 has 15 residues. The CDR3: CASSAGAGRPYEQYF. In DNA form, the CDR3 reads TGTGCCAGCAGTGCTGGGGCAGGGAGGCCCTACGAGCAGTACTTC.

V and J are TRBV7-3 and TRBJ2-5; 7 nucleotides line up with TRBD1. The J call may not be correct, given that the DNA end is closer to TRBJ2-7. The CDR3 extends over 14 amino acids. The germline CDR1 and CDR2 sequences are SGHTA and FQGTGA. CDR3 DNA sequence: TGTGCCAGCAGCCCTCAGCCAGGGGGTTACGAGCAGTACTTC. Its translation: CASSPQPGGYEQYF.

The chain employs TRBV2 and TRBJ1-1, with D perhaps matching TRBD1 (6 bases). Germline assignment: CDR1 SNHLY and CDR2 FYNNEI. With 6 bases removed from V and 2 bases from J, the gap between germline ends came to 10 bases. This CDR3 region has 13 residues. Written as DNA, the CDR3 is TGTGCCAGCAGCGGCAGGGGTAACACTGAAGCTTTCTTT. The encoded protein is CASSGRGNTEAFF.

This clone was counted a single time. The rearrangement links TRBV9 to TRBJ2-5; D uncertain. CDR1 is SGDLS and CDR2 is YYNGEE in the germline V gene. Trimming removed 4 bases from V and 2 bases from J, with 15 bases in between. This CDR3 contains 15 residues. CDR3 DNA sequence: TGTGCCAGCAGCCCTAGATCTAGAGTGCAAGAGACCCAGTACTTC. Translated: CASSPRSRVQETQYF.

This chain joins TRBV2 and TRBJ1-6; 7 bases align to TRBD1. Germline values: CDR1 SNHLY, CDR2 FYNNEI. The CDR3 contains 16 residues. V was pared by 6 bases and J by 0 bases, with 5 bases of the junction left unmatched. The CDR3 loop is CASSPRQGSYNSPLHF. Written as DNA, the CDR3 is TGTGCCAGCAGCCCCAGACAGGGCTCCTATAATTCACCCCTCCACTTT.

This chain links TRBV6-6 with TRBJ1-1; D not certain. The CDR3 is made up of 15 amino acids. V lost 10 bases and J 1 base, leaving 19 bases between the germline ends. CDR1 and CDR2 from the germline V gene are MNHNY and SVGAGI (reference sequence). The CDR3: CAIISYDRRNTEAFF. CDR3 DNA sequence: TGTGCCATCATCAGTTACGACCGGAGGAACACTGAAGCTTTCTTT.

As to this clone: One junction end does not reproduce the germline sequence, and a read error may be involved. The V and J genes are TRBV5-6 and TRBJ1-3, with 7 bases identical to TRBD1. Per the germline V gene, CDR1 is SGHDT and CDR2 is YYEEEE. The CDR3 runs 14 residues. The CDR3 region has the DNA TGTGCCAGCAGCTTGCGGGGGACAGAGCACCGCGGGGATTTT. It specifies CASSLRGTEHRGDF.

This clone was detected a few times. The chain links TRBV6-5 to TRBJ1-1; D gene unclear. Between the trimmed V and J ends, which lost 4 bases and 4 bases, there was a span of 7 bases. This CDR3 is built from 12 residues. Per the germline V gene, CDR1 is MNHEY and CDR2 is SVGAGI. CDR3 coding DNA: TGTGCCAGCAGTTTCCCGGGCACTGAAGCTTTCTTT. Its protein product is CASSFPGTEAFF.

This chain uses TRBV25-1 with TRBJ2-3; no clear D. The length of the CDR3 is 13 residues. Germline V gene sequence: CDR1 MGHDK, CDR2 SYGVNS. V lost 0 bases and J lost 4, with 5 bases in between. The CDR3 here is CASSEYLPDTQYF. CDR3 DNA sequence: TGTGCCAGCAGTGAATATCTCCCAGATACGCAGTATTTT.

The V and J genes are TRBV29-1 and TRBJ1-1; no clear D gene. Germline CDR1 and CDR2: SQVTM and ANQGSEA. The CDR3 has 12 residues. For the CDR3, the DNA is TGCAGTGGACGGTACTCCCTCGGGGTGGCTTTCTTT. Translated: CSGRYSLGVAFF.

This clone was seen only a few times. The genes are TRBV10-1 and TRBJ2-3, with TRBD1 identical over 7 bases. The junction had 8 bases not matched to a gene; V was cut back by 8 bases and J by 3 bases. The germline V gene encodes CDR1 WNHNN and CDR2 SYGVQD (reference sequence). The CDR3 consists of 14 residues. The CDR3, as DNA: TGCGCCAGCGCCAAGGCAGGGGGAACAGATACGCAGTATTTT. Its protein product is CASAKAGGTDTQYF.

The chain couples TRBV4-1 to TRBJ2-5, with D uncertain. The CDR3 consists of 11 residues. Germline V gives CDR1 MGHRA, CDR2 YSYEKL. V lost 2 bases, J lost 5 bases, and 3 bases lay in between. DNA of the CDR3: TGCGCCAGCAGCCAACAGGAGACCCAGTACTTC. Its protein is CASSQQETQYF.